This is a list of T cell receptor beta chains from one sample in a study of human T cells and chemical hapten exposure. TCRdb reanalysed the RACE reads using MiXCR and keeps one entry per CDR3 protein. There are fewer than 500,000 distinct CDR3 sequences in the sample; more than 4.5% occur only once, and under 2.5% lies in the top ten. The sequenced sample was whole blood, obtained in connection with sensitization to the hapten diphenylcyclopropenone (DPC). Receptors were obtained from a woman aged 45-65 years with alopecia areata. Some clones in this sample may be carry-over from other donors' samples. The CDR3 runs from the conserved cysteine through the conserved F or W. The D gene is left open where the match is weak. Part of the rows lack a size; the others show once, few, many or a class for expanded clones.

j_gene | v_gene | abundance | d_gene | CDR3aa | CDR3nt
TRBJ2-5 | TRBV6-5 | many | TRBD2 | CASSLSRGGYQETQYF | TGTGCCAGCAGCCTAAGCCGGGGGGGATACCAAGAGACCCAGTACTTC
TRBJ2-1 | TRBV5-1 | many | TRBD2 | CASSPGLAGGRWNEQFF | TGCGCCAGCAGCCCGGGACTAGCGGGGGGCAGATGGAATGAGCAGTTCTTC
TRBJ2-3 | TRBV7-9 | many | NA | CASSLARGTDTQYF | TGTGCCAGCAGCTTAGCGAGAGGCACAGATACGCAGTATTTT
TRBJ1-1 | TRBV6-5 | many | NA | CASSPPVNTEAFF | TGTGCCAGCAGCCCCCCAGTGAACACTGAAGCTTTCTTT
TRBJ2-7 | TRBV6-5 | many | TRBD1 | CASSRGQGWQYF | TGTGCCAGCAGCCGAGGACAGGGTTGGCAGTACTTC
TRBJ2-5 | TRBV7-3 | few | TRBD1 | CASSLIGQGAGETQYF | TGTGCCAGCAGCTTAATAGGCCAGGGGGCAGGGGAGACCCAGTACTTC
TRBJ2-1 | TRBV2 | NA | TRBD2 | CASSETSGAVGEQFF | TGTGCCAGCAGTGAGACTAGCGGGGCGGTCGGGGAGCAGTTCTTC
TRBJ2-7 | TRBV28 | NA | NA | CASSVPRAPYEQYF | TGTGCCAGCAGCGTTCCCCGGGCCCCATACGAGCAGTACTTC
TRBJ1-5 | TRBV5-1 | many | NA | CASSFDGGGQPQHF | TGCGCCAGCAGCTTCGATGGGGGCGGTCAGCCCCAGCATTTT
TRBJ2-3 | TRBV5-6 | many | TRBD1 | CASSRPGQGEDTQYF | TGTGCCAGCAGCCGACCGGGACAGGGCGAGGATACGCAGTATTTT
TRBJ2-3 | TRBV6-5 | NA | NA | CASRGLGGTDTQYF | TGTGCCAGCAGGGGACTGGGCGGCACAGATACGCAGTATTTT
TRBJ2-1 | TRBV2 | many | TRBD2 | CASTGLAGVGEQFF | TGTGCCAGCACGGGACTAGCGGGGGTTGGGGAGCAGTTCTTC
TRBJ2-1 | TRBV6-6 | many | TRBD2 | CASSYSRGEGFF | TGTGCCAGCAGTTACTCGAGAGGGGAGGGATTCTTC
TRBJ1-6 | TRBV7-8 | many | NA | CASSPRTGPYSPLHF | TGTGCCAGCAGCCCCCGAACAGGGCCTTATTCACCCCTCCACTTT
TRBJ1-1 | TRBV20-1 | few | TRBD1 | CSAKPGQGVEAFF | TGCAGTGCTAAACCGGGACAGGGGGTTGAAGCTTTCTTT
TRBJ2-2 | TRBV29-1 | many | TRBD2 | CSVELTSGHHTGELFF | TGCAGCGTTGAGCTTACTAGCGGGCACCACACCGGGGAGCTGTTTTTT
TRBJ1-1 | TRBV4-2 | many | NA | CASSQDGRQAFF | TGTGCCAGCAGCCAAGATGGCAGGCAGGCTTTCTTT
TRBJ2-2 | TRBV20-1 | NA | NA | CSARWGSYTGELFF | TGCAGTGCTAGATGGGGGTCTTACACCGGGGAGCTGTTTTTT
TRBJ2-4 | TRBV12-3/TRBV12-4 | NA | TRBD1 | CASSFTTGENIQYF | TGTGCCAGCAGTTTTACAACAGGGGAAAACATTCAGTACTTC
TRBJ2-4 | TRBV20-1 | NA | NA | CSASRDAGIQYF | TGCAGTGCTAGCCGGGACGCCGGCATTCAGTACTTC
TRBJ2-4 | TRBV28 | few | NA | CASSDAGTKNIQYF | TGTGCCAGCAGTGATGCAGGGACCAAAAACATTCAGTACTTC
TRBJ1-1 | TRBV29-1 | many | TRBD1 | CSTRDRADTEAFF | TGCAGCACCCGGGACAGGGCGGACACTGAAGCTTTCTTT
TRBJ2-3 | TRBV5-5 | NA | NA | CASSLVFGGTVADTQYF | TGTGCCAGCAGCTTGGTATTCGGGGGCACCGTCGCAGATACGCAGTATTTT
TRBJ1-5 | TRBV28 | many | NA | CASSLTRDGQPQHF | TGTGCCAGCAGTTTAACCAGGGATGGTCAGCCCCAGCATTTT
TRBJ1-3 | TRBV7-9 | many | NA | CASSSSPSGNTIYF | TGTGCCAGCAGCTCATCACCCTCTGGAAACACCATATATTTT
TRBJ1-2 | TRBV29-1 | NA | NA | CSVRAGDGYTF | TGCAGCGTTAGGGCAGGGGATGGCTACACCTTC
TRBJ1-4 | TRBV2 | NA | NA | CASRPGGFEKLFF | TGTGCCAGCAGGCCGGGGGGATTCGAAAAACTGTTTTTT
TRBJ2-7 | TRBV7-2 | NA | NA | CASSELLRTAYEQYF | TGTGCCAGCAGCGAGTTATTGCGGACCGCGTACGAGCAGTACTTC